Listed below are T cell receptor beta chains from one sample, sequenced in a study of lymphopenia after photon versus proton radiotherapy. Only in-frame clones appear in the TCRdb table, and some are missing; sequencing was by immunoSEQ multiplex PCR. Counted here are approximately 30,000 clones, around 81% occurring once; the ten biggest clones make up around 29%. The sequencing used peripheral blood, collected from a patient treated with photon-based radiotherapy. The receptors stem from a man in his fifties or sixties with gastric cancer. Both conserved end residues are part of each CDR3. The D gene is left open where the match is weak.

D gene | J gene | V gene | CDR3 length | CDR3 protein
TRBD1 | TRBJ1-6 | TRBV5-1 | 15 | CASRDLQGARSPLHF
- | TRBJ2-3 | TRBV5-1 | 12 | CASSLFSDTQYF
- | TRBJ2-7 | TRBV6-1 | 15 | CASSEFMQSSYEQYF
- | TRBJ1-2 | TRBV14 | 15 | CASSPIPGELSGYTF
TRBD1 | TRBJ2-5 | TRBV7-3 | 13 | CASSSGQKETQYF
TRBD1 | TRBJ2-5 | TRBV18 | 15 | CASSPGQGAEETQYF
- | TRBJ1-6 | TRBV21-1 | 18 | CASSFPVATHTHNSPLHF
- | TRBJ1-2 | TRBV19 | 11 | CASLRGYGYTF
- | TRBJ1-2 | TRBV11-1 | 14 | CASSTDTFNYGYTF
- | TRBJ1-2 | TRBV6-4 | 13 | CASSDNGIYGYTF
- | TRBJ1-1 | TRBV5-1 | 14 | CASRLEGATVKAFF
TRBD1 | TRBJ2-1 | TRBV9 | 14 | CASSPWTGSNEQFF
TRBD1 | TRBJ1-3 | TRBV7-2 | 13 | CASSPGGAGAIYF
- | TRBJ1-6 | TRBV11-2 | 15 | CASSLKDSYNSPLHF
- | TRBJ1-1 | TRBV18 | 13 | CASSATENTEAFF
- | TRBJ1-1 | TRBV6-5 | 14 | CASSYSLREAEAFF
- | TRBJ2-3 | TRBV5-1 | 12 | CASRRGYESQYF
- | TRBJ1-2 | TRBV6-1 | 15 | CASSEALLNAGGYTF
- | TRBJ2-6 | TRBV30 | 13 | CAWTLSGANVLTF
- | TRBJ2-1 | TRBV11-2 | 12 | CASSSWANEQFF
TRBD2 | TRBJ2-5 | TRBV9 | 15 | CASSLATSDKETQYF
TRBD1 | TRBJ1-1 | TRBV29-1 | 14 | CSVSIGQANTEAFF
TRBD2 | TRBJ2-4 | TRBV5-1 | 17 | CASSLEYGGGAKNIQYF
- | TRBJ2-3 | TRBV5-1 | 16 | CASSINPPGRTDTQYF
TRBD1 | TRBJ1-4 | TRBV5-5 | 15 | CASRFNAGTGEKLFF
- | TRBJ1-5 | TRBV7-5 | 16 | CARSNQTGGLGQPQHF
TRBD2 | TRBJ2-5 | TRBV5-1 | 15 | CASSIGTRGAETQYF
- | TRBJ2-3 | TRBV7-3 | 14 | CASSLNGRADTQYF
TRBD2 | TRBJ2-7 | TRBV4-3 | 14 | CASSRGTSSGEQYF
- | TRBJ1-3 | TRBV9 | 14 | CASSVGMSGNTIYF
- | TRBJ2-7 | TRBV6-6 | 16 | CASSQAPGLPTYEQYF
- | TRBJ2-2 | TRBV30 | 16 | CAWSRMALANTGELFF
- | TRBJ2-2 | TRBV7-3 | 14 | CASSPDSSTGELFF
TRBD1 | TRBJ2-2 | TRBV25-1 | 16 | CASSDRGRPNTGELFF
- | TRBJ1-1 | TRBV5-1 | 14 | CASSSGSPGTEAFF
- | TRBJ2-5 | TRBV9 | 14 | CASSLRTEGETQYF
- | TRBJ2-5 | TRBV2 | 13 | CASIERSPETQYF
- | TRBJ2-7 | TRBV18 | 15 | CASSPVRDITYEQYF
- | TRBJ1-6 | TRBV4-3 | 14 | CASSQASGNSPLHF
TRBD2 | TRBJ2-2 | TRBV5-1 | 15 | CASSASGHNTGELFF
- | TRBJ2-1 | TRBV6-1 | 14 | CASSDNLGFHEQFF
- | TRBJ2-2 | TRBV30 | 13 | CAWSGRNTGELFF
- | TRBJ1-6 | TRBV11-2 | 15 | CASSLGWFGDSPLHF
- | TRBJ1-4 | TRBV11-2 | 13 | CASSPGRGEKLFF
- | TRBJ2-2 | TRBV25-1 | 15 | CASSPLSWVSGELFF
- | TRBJ1-2 | TRBV5-1 | 15 | CASSLQRGMRIGYTF
TRBD1 | TRBJ2-3 | TRBV6-1 | 14 | CASFRDRATDTQYF